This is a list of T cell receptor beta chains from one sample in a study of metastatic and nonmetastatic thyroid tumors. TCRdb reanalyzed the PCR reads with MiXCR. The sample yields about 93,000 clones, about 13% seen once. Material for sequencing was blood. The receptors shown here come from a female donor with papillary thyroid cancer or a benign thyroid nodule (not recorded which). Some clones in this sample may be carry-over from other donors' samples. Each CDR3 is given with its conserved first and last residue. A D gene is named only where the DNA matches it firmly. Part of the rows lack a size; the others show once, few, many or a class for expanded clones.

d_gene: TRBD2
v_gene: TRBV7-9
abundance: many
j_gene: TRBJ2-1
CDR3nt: TGTGCCAGCAATAAGGGTGAGGGGCTAGCGGGACCTGGCTACAATGAGCAGTTCTTC
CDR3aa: CASNKGEGLAGPGYNEQFF

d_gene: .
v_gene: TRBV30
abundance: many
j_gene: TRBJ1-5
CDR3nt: TGTGCCTGGAATACGGGGTCCCAGCCCCAGCATTTT
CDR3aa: CAWNTGSQPQHF

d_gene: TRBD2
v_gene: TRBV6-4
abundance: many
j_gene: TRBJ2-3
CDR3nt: TGTGCCAGCAGTGAATCTAGCGGTAGCACAGATACGCAGTATTTT
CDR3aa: CASSESSGSTDTQYF

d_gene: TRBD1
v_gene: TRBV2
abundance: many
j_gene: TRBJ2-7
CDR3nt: TGTGCCAGCAGTGAATTGGCAGGGGGCGGAGACGAGCAGTACTTC
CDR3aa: CASSELAGGGDEQYF

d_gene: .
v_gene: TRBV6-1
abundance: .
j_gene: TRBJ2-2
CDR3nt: TGTGCCAGCAGTGTAGTCCCCGGGGAGCTGTTTTTT
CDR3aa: CASSVVPGELFF

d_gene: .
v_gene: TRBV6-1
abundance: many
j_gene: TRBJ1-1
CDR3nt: TGTGCCAGCAGTTTTTCCGGGGGACCGGGTGATGAAGCTTTCTTT
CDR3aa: CASSFSGGPGDEAFF

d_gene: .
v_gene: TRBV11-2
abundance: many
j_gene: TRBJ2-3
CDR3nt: TGTGCCAGCAGCTCGTACAATAGGGGCACAGATACGCAGTATTTT
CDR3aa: CASSSYNRGTDTQYF

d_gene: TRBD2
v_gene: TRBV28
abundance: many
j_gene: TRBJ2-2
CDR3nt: TGTGCCAGCAGTAGTGCTAGCGGGAGTTTGCACACCGGGGAGCTGTTTTTT
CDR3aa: CASSSASGSLHTGELFF

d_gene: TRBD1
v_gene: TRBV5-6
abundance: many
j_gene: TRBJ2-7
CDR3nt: TGTGCCAGCAGCCGCACCGGGACAGCCTACGAGCAGTACTTC
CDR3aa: CASSRTGTAYEQYF

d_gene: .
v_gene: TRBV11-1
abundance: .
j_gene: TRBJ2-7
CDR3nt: TGTGCCAGCAGCTTCAGTGCGGCAGCGCCAACCTACGAGCAGTACTTC
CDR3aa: CASSFSAAAPTYEQYF

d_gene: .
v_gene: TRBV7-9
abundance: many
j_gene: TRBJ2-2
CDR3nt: TGTGCCAGCAGCTCCGCCCCGGGCCCGGGGGAGCTGTTTTTT
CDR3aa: CASSSAPGPGELFF

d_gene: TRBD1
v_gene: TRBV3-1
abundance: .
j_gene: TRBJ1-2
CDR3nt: TGTGCCAGCAGACGTTCTGGGGGACAGGGGGCGAATGGCTACACCTTC
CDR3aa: CASRRSGGQGANGYTF

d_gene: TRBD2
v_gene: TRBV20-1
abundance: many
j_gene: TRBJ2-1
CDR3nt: TGCAGTGTTACGCCGGGAGGTTCCAGGTCCTACAATGAGCAGTTCTTC
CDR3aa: CSVTPGGSRSYNEQFF

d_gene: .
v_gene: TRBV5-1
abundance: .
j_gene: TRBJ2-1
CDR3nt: TGCGCCAGCAGCCCTTTAACAGCTAGCAGTCTTAGGCATTCCAATGAGCAGTTCTTC
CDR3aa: CASSPLTASSLRHSNEQFF

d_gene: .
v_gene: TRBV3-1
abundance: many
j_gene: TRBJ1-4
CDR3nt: TGTGCCAGCAGCCAGGCCAATGAAAAACTGTTTTTT
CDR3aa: CASSQANEKLFF

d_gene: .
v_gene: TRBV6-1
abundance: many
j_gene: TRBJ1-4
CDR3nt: TGTGCCAGCAGCTTTTCTACGAGGACTAATGAAAAACTGTTTTTT
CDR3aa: CASSFSTRTNEKLFF

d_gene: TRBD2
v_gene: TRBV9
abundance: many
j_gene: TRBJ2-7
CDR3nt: TGTGCCAGCAGCCCTTCCGGGGGGGGCGAGCAGTACTTC
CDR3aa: CASSPSGGGEQYF

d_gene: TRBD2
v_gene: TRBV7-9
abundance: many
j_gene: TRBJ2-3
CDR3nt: TGTGCCAGCAGCTTAGGGGGACTAGCGGAAGATACGCAGTATTTT
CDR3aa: CASSLGGLAEDTQYF

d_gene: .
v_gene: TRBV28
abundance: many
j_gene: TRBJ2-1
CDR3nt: TGTGCCAGCAGTTTGGGGAATGAGCAGTTCTTC
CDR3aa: CASSLGNEQFF

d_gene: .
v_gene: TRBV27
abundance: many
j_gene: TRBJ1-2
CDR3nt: TGTGCCAGCAGCCAGGACGGCTTTACGGGCTACACCTTC
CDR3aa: CASSQDGFTGYTF

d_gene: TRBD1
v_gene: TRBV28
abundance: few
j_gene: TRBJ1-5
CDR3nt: TGTGCCAGCACTTCCGGACAGGGGATTAATCAGCCCCAGCATTTT
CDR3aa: CASTSGQGINQPQHF

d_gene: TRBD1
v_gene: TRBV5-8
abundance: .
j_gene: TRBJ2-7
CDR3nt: TGTGCCAGCAGCCCGGGACAGAGCACCTACGAGCAGTACTTC
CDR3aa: CASSPGQSTYEQYF

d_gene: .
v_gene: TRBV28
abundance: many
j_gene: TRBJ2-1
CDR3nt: TGTGCCAGCAGTTTTTCAGGGCGGAATGAGCAGTTCTTC
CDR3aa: CASSFSGRNEQFF

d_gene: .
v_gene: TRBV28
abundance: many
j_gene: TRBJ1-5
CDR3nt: TGTGCCACCCGTACCGACAGAGACAATCAGCCCCAGCATTTT
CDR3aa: CATRTDRDNQPQHF

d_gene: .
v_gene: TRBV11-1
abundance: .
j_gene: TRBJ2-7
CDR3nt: TGTGCCAGCAGCTTACTCTGGGTCCAACACACCCACGAGCAGTACTTC
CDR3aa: CASSLLWVQHTHEQYF

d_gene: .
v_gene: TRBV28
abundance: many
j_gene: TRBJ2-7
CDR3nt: TGTGCCAGCAGTTGGGGCAGGGTGAATTACGAGCAGTACTTC
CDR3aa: CASSWGRVNYEQYF

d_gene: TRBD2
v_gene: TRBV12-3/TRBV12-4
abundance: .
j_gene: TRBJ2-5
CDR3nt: TGTGCCGGCAGGTTACTAGCGGGGGTGGAGACCCAGTACTTC
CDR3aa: CAGRLLAGVETQYF

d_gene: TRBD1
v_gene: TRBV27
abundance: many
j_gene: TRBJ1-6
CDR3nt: TGTGCCAGCAGTCCACGGACAGGACTTCCTAATTCACCCCTCCACTTT
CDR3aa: CASSPRTGLPNSPLHF

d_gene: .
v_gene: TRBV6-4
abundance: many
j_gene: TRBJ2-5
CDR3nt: TGTGCCAGCAGGGACGGCTTCACTAGAATCTCAGAGACCCAGTACTTC
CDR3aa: CASRDGFTRISETQYF

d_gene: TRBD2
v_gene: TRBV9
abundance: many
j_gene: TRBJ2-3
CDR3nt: TGTGCCAGCAGCGTAGGTCCTAGCGGGAGTCTCACAGATACGCAGTATTTT
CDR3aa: CASSVGPSGSLTDTQYF

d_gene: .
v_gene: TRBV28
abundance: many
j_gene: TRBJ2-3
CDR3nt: TGTGCCAGCGTAGGGGTTTTTGGCACAGATACGCAGTATTTT
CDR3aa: CASVGVFGTDTQYF

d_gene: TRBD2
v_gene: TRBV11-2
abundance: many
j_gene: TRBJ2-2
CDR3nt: TGTGCCAGCAGCTTAGATAGCGGGGATCTGGTTTTAGCCGGGGAGCTGTTTTTT
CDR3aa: CASSLDSGDLVLAGELFF

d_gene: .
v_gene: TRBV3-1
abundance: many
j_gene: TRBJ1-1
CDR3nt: TGTGCCAGCCTTAGCCGTGGGAACACTGAAGCTTTCTTT
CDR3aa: CASLSRGNTEAFF

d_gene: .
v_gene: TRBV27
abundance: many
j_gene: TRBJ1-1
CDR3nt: TGTGCCAGCAGTTACCAGGGTGGGACTGAAGCTTTCTTT
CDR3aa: CASSYQGGTEAFF

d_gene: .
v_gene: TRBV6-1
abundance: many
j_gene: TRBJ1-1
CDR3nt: TGTGCCAGCAGGGGTGTTGGGGACACTGAAGCTTTCTTT
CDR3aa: CASRGVGDTEAFF

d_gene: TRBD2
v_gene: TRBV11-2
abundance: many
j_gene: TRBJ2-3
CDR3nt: TGTGCCAGCAGCTCCAGACTAGCGGGAGGTTCAGATACGCAGTATTTT
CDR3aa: CASSSRLAGGSDTQYF

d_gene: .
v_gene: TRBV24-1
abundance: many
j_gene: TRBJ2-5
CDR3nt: TGTGCCACCTCAACAAGGTACCAAGAGACCCAGTACTTC
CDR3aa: CATSTRYQETQYF

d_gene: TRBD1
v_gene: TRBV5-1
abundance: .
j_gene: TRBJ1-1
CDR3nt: TGCGCCAGCAGCCGGGGGACAGGGGTACTCGGCACTGAAGCTTTCTTT
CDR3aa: CASSRGTGVLGTEAFF

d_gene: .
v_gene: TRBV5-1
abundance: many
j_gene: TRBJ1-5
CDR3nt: TGCGCCAGCAGCATGAGGGCTGCGGATACTCAGCCCCAGCATTTT
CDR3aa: CASSMRAADTQPQHF

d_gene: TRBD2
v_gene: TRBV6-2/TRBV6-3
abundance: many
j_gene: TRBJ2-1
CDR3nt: TGTGCCAGCAGCCCCAGGACTAGCGGGAGGGCTCAGGAGCAGTTCTTC
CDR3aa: CASSPRTSGRAQEQFF

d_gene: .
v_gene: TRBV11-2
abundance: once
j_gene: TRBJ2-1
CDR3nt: TGTGCCAGCAGCCTCCGGTCTCAAGTGGGGAACAATGAGCAGTTCTTC
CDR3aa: CASSLRSQVGNNEQFF

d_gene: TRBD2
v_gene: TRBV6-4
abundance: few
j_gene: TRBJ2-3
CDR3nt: TGTGCCAGCATGACTAGCGGGATGGCGACAGATACGCAGTATTTT
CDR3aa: CASMTSGMATDTQYF

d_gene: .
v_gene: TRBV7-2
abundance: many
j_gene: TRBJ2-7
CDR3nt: TGTGCCAGCAGCTCCACACGCTACGAGCAGTACTTC
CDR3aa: CASSSTRYEQYF

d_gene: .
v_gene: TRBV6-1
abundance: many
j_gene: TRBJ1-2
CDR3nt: TGTGCCAGCACCTCGCGGGGGGGTGGCTACACCTTC
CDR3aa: CASTSRGGGYTF

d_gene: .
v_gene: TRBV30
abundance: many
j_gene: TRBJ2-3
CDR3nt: TGTGCCTGGAGGCACACCACAGATACGCAGTATTTT
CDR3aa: CAWRHTTDTQYF

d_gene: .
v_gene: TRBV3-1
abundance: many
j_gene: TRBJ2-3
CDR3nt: TGTGCCAGCAGCCAAGACCCCGGTCCAGATACGCAGTATTTT
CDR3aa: CASSQDPGPDTQYF

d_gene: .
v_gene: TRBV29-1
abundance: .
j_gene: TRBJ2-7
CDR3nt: TGCAGCGCCCTCGGGACTGAATACGAGCAGTACTTC
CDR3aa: CSALGTEYEQYF

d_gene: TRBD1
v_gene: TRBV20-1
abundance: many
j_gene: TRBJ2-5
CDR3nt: TGCAGTGCTAGAGATCATACTGCATGGACAGGGAAGGAGACCCAGTACTTC
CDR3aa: CSARDHTAWTGKETQYF